This T cell receptor beta chain was obtained from a study of cytomegalovirus exposure and HLA in healthy donors. Study at large: Earlier, some 180 million T cells were analyzed, and more than 100 million unique TCR beta sequences were found among them.

Study-wide results and limits: TCR beta chains numbering 164 were designated cytomegalovirus-associated. The presence/absence work took it that sequencing depth was about the same across donors.

Details on this clone: The target antigen is unknown.

Trimming removed 4 bases at V and 4 bases at J, with 17 bases between. Germline V gene data show CDR1 as LNHDA and CDR2 as SQIVND (reference sequence). The length of the CDR3 is 16 residues. Vbeta (60) and Jbeta (13) primers were used in the PCR. Assay: immunoSEQ multiplex PCR; the TCRdb copy retains only in-frame clones and omits some. The sample holds tens of thousands of clones; roughly 80% are singletons and the top ten take approximately 4.4%. The sample taken for sequencing was PBMCs. The chain is built from TRBV19 and TRBJ2-1, with D perhaps matching TRBD1 (6 bases). The TCR was taken from a man aged 35 to 55 in good health and CMV-seronegative. CDR3 in DNA: TGTGCCAGTAGTAAACCGGGGACATCCAATTACAATGAGCAGTTCTTC. This gives the protein CASSKPGTSNYNEQFF. The full variable domain, in which reference TRBV19 and TRBJ2-1 provide the parts outside the CDR3, is DGGITQSPKYLFRKEGQNVTLSCEQNLNHDAMYWYRQDPGQGLRLIYYSQIVNDFQKGDIAEGYSVSREKKESFPLTVTSAQKNPTAFYLCASSKPGTSNYNEQFFGPGTRLTVL.